This T cell receptor beta chain was sequenced in a study of blood T cells in healthy people across ages. CDR1 MGHRA and CDR2 YSYEKL come from the germline V gene. Deletions cut 3 bases from V and 6 bases from J, with 5 bases between. CDR3 length: 11 residues. With a J-beta primer mix and a sample-barcoded 5' primer, a second PCR ran about 7 to 12 cycles. TCRdb redid the calling of the 5' RACE reads with MiXCR, one entry per CDR3 protein. This table has around 600,000 distinct CDR3 sequences, under 55% appearing once. The gene calls are TRBV4-1 and TRBJ1-1, with D unresolved. The TCR originated in an elderly man in good health. Sequencing input: blood. The chain's CDR3 is CASSHRAEAFF. CDR3 sequence (DNA): TGCGCCAGCAGCCACCGGGCTGAAGCTTTCTTT.